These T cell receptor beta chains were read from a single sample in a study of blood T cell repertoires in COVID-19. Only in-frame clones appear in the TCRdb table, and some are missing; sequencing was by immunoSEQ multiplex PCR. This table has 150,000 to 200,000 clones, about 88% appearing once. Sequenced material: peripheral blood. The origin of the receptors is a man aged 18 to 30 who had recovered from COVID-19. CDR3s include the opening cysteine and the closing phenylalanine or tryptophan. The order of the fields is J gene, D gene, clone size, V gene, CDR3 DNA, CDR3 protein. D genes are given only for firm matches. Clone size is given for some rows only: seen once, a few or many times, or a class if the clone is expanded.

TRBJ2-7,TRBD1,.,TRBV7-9,TGTGCCAGCAGCTCGACAGGGAAGGCACCCTACGAGCAGTACTTC,CASSSTGKAPYEQYF
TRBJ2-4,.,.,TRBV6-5,TGTGCCACGTCCCCCAGGGTGGGCATTCAGTACTTC,CATSPRVGIQYF
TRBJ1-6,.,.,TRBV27,TGTGCCAGCAGTTTACAGGGCAACTCACCCCTCCACTTT,CASSLQGNSPLHF
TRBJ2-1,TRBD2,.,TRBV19,TGTGCCAGTGGGACTAGGCCCTACAATGAGCAGTTCTTC,CASGTRPYNEQFF
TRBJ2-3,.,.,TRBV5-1,TGCGCCAGCAGCTTGGGCGCGACAGCCATAGCAGATACGCAGTATTTT,CASSLGATAIADTQYF
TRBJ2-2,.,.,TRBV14,TGTGCCAGCAGCCAAGTTCTGACCGGGGAGCTGTTTTTT,CASSQVLTGELFF
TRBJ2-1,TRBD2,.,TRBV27,TGTGCCAGCAGTCTTCTAGCGGGAAGCCGCTCCTACAATGAGCAGTTCTTC,CASSLLAGSRSYNEQFF
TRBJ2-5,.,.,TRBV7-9,TGTGCCAGCAGCTTATACGGTCTGGGGCCCGAGACCCAGTACTTC,CASSLYGLGPETQYF
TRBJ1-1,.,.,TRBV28,TGTGCCAGCAGTTTGCACAGGTTGAACACTGAAGCTTTCTTT,CASSLHRLNTEAFF
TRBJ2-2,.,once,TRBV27,TGTGCCAGCCGCCCTCTAGGCGAGGTCGGGGAGCTGTTTTTT,CASRPLGEVGELFF
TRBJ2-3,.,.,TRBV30,TGTGCCTGGACAGGGGCCATAAGGGGTACGCAGTATTTT,CAWTGAIRGTQYF
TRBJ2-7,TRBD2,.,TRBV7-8,TGTGCCAGCAGCACCATGGGGGGGGGCTCCTACGAGCAGTACTTC,CASSTMGGGSYEQYF
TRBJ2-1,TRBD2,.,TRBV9,TGTGCCAGCAGCGTAGTTACGGGAGGGCCTAGTGAGCAGTTCTTC,CASSVVTGGPSEQFF
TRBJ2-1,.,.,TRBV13,TGTGCCAGCAGCTTAACAGGGGGAGGGGTATTCAATGAGCAGTTCTTC,CASSLTGGGVFNEQFF
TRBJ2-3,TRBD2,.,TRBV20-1,TGCAGTGCGAGTCTAGCGGGTCCGAGGGGGCAGTATTTT,CSASLAGPRGQYF
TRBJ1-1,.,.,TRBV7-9,TGTGCCAGCAGCTTAGGTACGGTCGGCACTGAAGCTTTCTTT,CASSLGTVGTEAFF
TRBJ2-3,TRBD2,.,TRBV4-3,TGCGCCAGCAGCCAAGAGGGACTAGCGGGAGAAACGCAGTATTTT,CASSQEGLAGETQYF
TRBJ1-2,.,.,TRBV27,TGTGCCAGCAGCCGCAGGGAGGGCGATGGCTACACCTTC,CASSRREGDGYTF
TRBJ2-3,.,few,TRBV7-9,TGTGCCAGCAGCTTTCCGATGGTAGCTGCTAGCACAGATACGCAGTATTTT,CASSFPMVAASTDTQYF
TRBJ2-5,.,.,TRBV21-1,TGTGCCAGCAGCAGTAGCGCGACTAGCGGGAGATGTCAAGAGACCCAGTACTTC,CASSSSATSGRCQETQYF
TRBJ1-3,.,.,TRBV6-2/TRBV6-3,TGTGCCAGCAGCCGCGGGGTTGGAAACACCATATATTTT,CASSRGVGNTIYF
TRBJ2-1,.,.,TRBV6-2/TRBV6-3,TGTGCCAGCAGTTACTCAGGGACTGGGAATGAGCAGTTCTTC,CASSYSGTGNEQFF
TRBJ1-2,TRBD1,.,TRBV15,TGTGCCACCAGCAGAACAGGGGATTATGGCTACACCTTC,CATSRTGDYGYTF
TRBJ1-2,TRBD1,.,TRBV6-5,TGTGCCAGCAGCCGGGACAGAAGAGGCTACACCTTC,CASSRDRRGYTF
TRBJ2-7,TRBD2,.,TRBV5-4,TGTGCCAGCAGCTTGGGTGCTAGCGGGAGGGGAGAGCAGTACTTC,CASSLGASGRGEQYF
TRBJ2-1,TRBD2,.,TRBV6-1,TGTGCCAGCAGTGGGGCGACTAGCGGGAGGGCCAGTGAGCAGTTCTTC,CASSGATSGRASEQFF
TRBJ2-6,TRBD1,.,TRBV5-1,TGCGCCAGCAGCTTGGCGGGACAGGGTACATCTGGGGCCAACGTCCTGACTTTC,CASSLAGQGTSGANVLTF
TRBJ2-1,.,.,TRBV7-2,TGTGCCAGCAGCTTAGAGCCCCCTAATGAGCAGTTCTTC,CASSLEPPNEQFF
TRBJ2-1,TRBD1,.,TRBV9,TGTGCCAGCAGCGTAGACCCGACAGGGGACAAGGGCAATGAGCAGTTCTTC,CASSVDPTGDKGNEQFF
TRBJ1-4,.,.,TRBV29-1,TGCAGCGTTGTAGCACCTTCTGGGGAAAAACTGTTTTTT,CSVVAPSGEKLFF
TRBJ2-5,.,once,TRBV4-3,TGCGCCAGCAGCCGACAGGCCAGGGGAGAGACCCAGTACTTC,CASSRQARGETQYF
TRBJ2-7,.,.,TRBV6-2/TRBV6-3,TGTGCCAGCAGTTACTCGGGGGCACTTTCCTACGAGCAGTACTTC,CASSYSGALSYEQYF
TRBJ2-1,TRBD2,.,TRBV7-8,TGTGCCAGCAGCCCTCTAGCGGGAGGGGTCCATGAGCAGTTCTTC,CASSPLAGGVHEQFF
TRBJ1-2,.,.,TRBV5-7,TGTGCCAGCAGCTTGGTTTTTGTGTCGGTCTTGAGAGGCTACACCTTC,CASSLVFVSVLRGYTF
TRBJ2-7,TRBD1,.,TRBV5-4,TGTGCCAGCAGCCCCCGGGACAGGGGGTACGAGCAGTACTTC,CASSPRDRGYEQYF
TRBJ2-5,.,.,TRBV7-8,TGTGCCAGCAGCCCAGAAGGGCGGAGCGGGACCCAGTACTTC,CASSPEGRSGTQYF
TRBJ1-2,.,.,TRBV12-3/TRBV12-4,TGTGCCAGCAGTTTGGGCAGCAACTATGGCTACACCTTC,CASSLGSNYGYTF
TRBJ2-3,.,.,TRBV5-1,TGCGCCAGCAGGACCCAGGGCACTAGCACAGATACGCAGTATTTT,CASRTQGTSTDTQYF
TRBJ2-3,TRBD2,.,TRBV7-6,TGTGCCAGCAGCGCCTGGGAGGGGACAGATACGCAGTATTTT,CASSAWEGTDTQYF
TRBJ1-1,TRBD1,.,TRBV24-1,TGTGCCACCCGGGACAGGGCCGGCACTGAAGCTTTCTTT,CATRDRAGTEAFF
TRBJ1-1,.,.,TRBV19,TGTGCCGTAGGGGGGGCCATCAACACTGAAGCTTTCTTT,CAVGGAINTEAFF
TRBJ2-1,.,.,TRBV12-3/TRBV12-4,TGTGCCAGCAGTTTTTCCAGGTCCCATGAGCAGTTCTTC,CASSFSRSHEQFF
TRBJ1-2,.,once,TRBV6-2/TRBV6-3,TGTGCCAGCAGTCCACAGGGTCGGGGCTACACCTTC,CASSPQGRGYTF
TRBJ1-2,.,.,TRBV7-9,TGTGCCAGCAGCCCTTTTTTCAGCTATGGCTACACCTTC,CASSPFFSYGYTF